Each of the 18 T cell receptor beta chains below was sequenced from the same sample in a study of cytomegalovirus exposure and HLA in healthy donors. With 60 Vbeta and 13 Jbeta primers, the PCR was carried out. Here immunoSEQ multiplex PCR was the method, and the copy in TCRdb shows in-frame clones only, minus some. The data show around 110,000 clones, more than 60% seen once. Sample: PBMCs. The receptors derive from a man aged 18 to 29 in good health and CMV-seronegative.

The chain combines TRBV13 with TRBJ2-2; D might be TRBD2 (6 bases). The V gene's germline CDR1 is PRHDT and CDR2 FYEKMQ (reference sequence). The CDR3 has 17 residues. Trimming shortened V by 1 base and J by 7 bases, and 19 bases separated the two germline ends. The CDR3 loop is CASSLAAQGWGGGELFF. CDR3 nucleotide sequence: TGTGCCAGCAGCTTAGCAGCTCAGGGATGGGGAGGCGGGGAGCTGTTTTTT.

V usage is TRBV9 and J usage is TRBJ2-3, with 7 positions matching TRBD2. The J segment lost 2 bases and the V segment lost 0 bases, leaving 12 bases of the junction unmatched. The CDR3 extends over 18 amino acids. CDR1 SGDLS and CDR2 YYNGEE come from the germline V gene. CDR3 sequence (DNA): TGTGCCAGCAGCGTAGACCGAGGGGCAGCGGGATTCACAGATACGCAGTATTTT. Amino acid sequence: CASSVDRGAAGFTDTQYF.

This clone has a handful of counts. The rearrangement joins TRBV5-1 to TRBJ2-5, with 9 bases aligning to TRBD1. CDR3 length equals 18 residues. Trimming at V came to 3 bases and at J to 1 base, leaving 13 bases not matched to a gene. Germline V gene data show CDR1 as SGHRS and CDR2 as YFSETQ. CDR3 in amino acids: CASSSAGTGITSQETQYF. The CDR3 nucleotides are TGCGCCAGCAGCTCTGCCGGGACAGGGATAACTTCCCAAGAGACCCAGTACTTC.

The chain has TRBV29-1 and TRBJ1-2, with TRBD1 matching over 7 bases. CDR1 is SQVTM and CDR2 is ANQGSEA in the germline V gene. V gave up 0 bases and J gave up 6 bases; unmatched junction bases: 10. The CDR3 runs to 15 residues. The CDR3 DNA is TGCAGCGTTGAAGATCAGGGTTCAGGGGGAAATGGCTACACCTTC. Translation: CSVEDQGSGGNGYTF.

The genes are TRBV11-2 and TRBJ1-3; tentative D call: TRBD1 (6 bases). The V end lost 5 bases, the J end lost 8 bases, and 16 bases lay between the germline ends. The CDR3 contains 14 residues. Germline assignment: CDR1 SGHAT and CDR2 FQNNGV. CDR3 DNA sequence: TGTGCCAGCAGCAGGGGGGGGAGGCCAGACACCATATATTTT. This translates into CASSRGGRPDTIYF.

This chain links TRBV10-3 with TRBJ1-2; TRBD1 matches at 8 bases. The CDR3 length is 16 residues. The J segment lost 4 bases and the V segment lost 3 bases, leaving 10 bases of the junction unmatched. Germline lookup yields CDR1 ENHRY and CDR2 SYGVKD. The CDR3 bases are TGTGCCATCAGTGATCCAGGGGGCGGATTCCCCTATGGCTACACCTTC. It is translated as CAISDPGGGFPYGYTF.

This rearrangement joins TRBV19 to TRBJ1-4; 7 bases map to TRBD1. Germline loops: CDR1 LNHDA, CDR2 SQIVND (reference sequence). The CDR3 loop spans 15 amino acids. The V and J ends lost 9 bases and 0 bases, in that order; junction bases with no gene match: 7. CDR3 nucleotide sequence: TGTGCCAGCCTGGGACAGTCTACAACTAATGAAAAACTGTTTTTT. Translated, it gives CASLGQSTTNEKLFF.

This clone was observed a few times. V is TRBV5-8 and J is TRBJ2-7; the match to TRBD1 covers 11 bases. Trimming at V came to 5 bases and at J to 2 bases, leaving 3 bases not matched to a gene. CDR3 length equals 14 residues. CDR1 and CDR2 (germline): SGHTS, YDEGEE. The CDR3 nucleotides read TGTGCCAGCAGACGGACAGGGGGCCCCTACGAGCAGTACTTC. Protein product: CASRRTGGPYEQYF.

The chain uses TRBV5-1 and TRBJ1-6; no firm D call. Looked up from germline, CDR1 is SGHRS and CDR2 is YFSETQ. Trimming shortened V by 3 bases and J by 12 bases, and 10 bases separated the two germline ends. The CDR3 loop spans 12 amino acids. CDR3 coding DNA: TGCGCCAGCAGCTCGACCGGGGTACCCCTCCACTTT. Its translation: CASSSTGVPLHF.

The chain links TRBV28 to TRBJ1-2; 9 bases are a match to TRBD1. Germline V CDR1 and CDR2: MDHEN, SYDVKM. The CDR3 is made up of 15 amino acids. V was pared by 8 bases and J by 7 bases, with 14 bases of the junction left unmatched. In DNA, the CDR3 is TGTGCCAGCCGACCCCGGGACAGGGATACCGCTGGCTACACCTTC. Its translation: CASRPRDRDTAGYTF.

This chain connects TRBV7-3 to TRBJ2-7, with TRBD2 identical over 12 bases. The CDR3 consists of 15 residues. CDR1 is SGHTA and CDR2 is FQGTGA in the germline V gene. V shed 5 bases and J 0 bases; nucleotides not matched to a gene: 2. In DNA form, the CDR3 reads TGTGCCAGCAGCAAACTAGCGGGGGGCTCCTACGAGCAGTACTTC. Its protein product is CASSKLAGGSYEQYF.

The chain carries TRBV21-1 and TRBJ2-2; TRBD2 is taken as the D call from the table, unchecked against the DNA. TRBV21-1 is listed as a pseudogene. The CDR3 has 16 residues. The CDR3 here is CASSKGEGEDTGELFF. CDR3 nucleotide sequence: TGTGCCAGCAGCAAAGGGGAAGGGGAGGACACCGGGGAGCTGTTTTTT.

This clone has just a few counts. The genes are TRBV29-1 and TRBJ2-1; perhaps TRBD1 as D (6 bases). CDR1 and CDR2 from the germline V gene are SQVTM and ANQGSEA. V lost 7 bases and J 3 bases, leaving 16 bases between the germline ends. The CDR3 is 14 residues long. This chain's CDR3 is CSAPQGGHYNEQFF. The CDR3 DNA is TGCAGCGCACCACAAGGGGGTCACTACAATGAGCAGTTCTTC.

The chain employs TRBV4-2 and TRBJ2-1; D is possibly TRBD2 (5 bases). This CDR3 has 16 amino acids. Looked up from germline, CDR1 is LGHNA and CDR2 is YNFKEQ. V gave up 2 bases and J gave up 0 bases, with 11 bases separating them. CDR3 in amino acids: CASSQSGTVSYNEQFF. CDR3 nucleotides: TGTGCCAGCAGCCAATCGGGAACAGTCTCCTACAATGAGCAGTTCTTC.

V is TRBV5-5 and J is TRBJ2-3; TRBD1 might be the D (5 bases). The germline V and J ends were trimmed by 4 bases and 3 bases, with 15 bases remaining between them. Germline V lookup: CDR1 SGHKS, CDR2 YYEKEE (reference sequence). This CDR3 has 15 amino acids. The CDR3: CASSGSGLVTDTQYF. CDR3 in DNA: TGTGCCAGCAGCGGTTCAGGGTTAGTGACAGATACGCAGTATTTT.

The V gene is TRBV9, the J gene TRBJ1-3; no firm D call. This CDR3 has 12 amino acids. Germline V gene sequence: CDR1 SGDLS, CDR2 YYNGEE. Between the trimmed V and J ends, which lost 6 bases and 5 bases, there was a span of 9 bases. DNA of the CDR3: TGTGCCAGCAATACGGGGAGAAACACCATATATTTT. It codes for CASNTGRNTIYF.

V usage is TRBV12-5 and J usage is TRBJ1-1; TRBD1 might be the D (6 bases). Germline CDR1 is LGHNT and CDR2 is FRNRAP. V was shortened by 5 bases and J by 4 bases, with 14 bases between the two germline ends. The CDR3 runs 14 residues. DNA for the CDR3: TGTGCTAGTGGTGCAAACCAAGGGGGCACTGAAGCTTTCTTT. Translated: CASGANQGGTEAFF.

This clone turned up a few times. This rearrangement joins TRBV27 to TRBJ2-2; 8 positions agree with TRBD1. Germline V lookup: CDR1 MNHEY, CDR2 SMNVEV (reference sequence). V lost 4 bases, J lost 5 bases, and 9 bases stayed unmatched. This CDR3 is built from 16 residues. The CDR3 bases are TGTGCCAGCAGTTCGTATATCAGGGGGCTTACCGGGGAGCTGTTTTTT. Protein: CASSSYIRGLTGELFF.